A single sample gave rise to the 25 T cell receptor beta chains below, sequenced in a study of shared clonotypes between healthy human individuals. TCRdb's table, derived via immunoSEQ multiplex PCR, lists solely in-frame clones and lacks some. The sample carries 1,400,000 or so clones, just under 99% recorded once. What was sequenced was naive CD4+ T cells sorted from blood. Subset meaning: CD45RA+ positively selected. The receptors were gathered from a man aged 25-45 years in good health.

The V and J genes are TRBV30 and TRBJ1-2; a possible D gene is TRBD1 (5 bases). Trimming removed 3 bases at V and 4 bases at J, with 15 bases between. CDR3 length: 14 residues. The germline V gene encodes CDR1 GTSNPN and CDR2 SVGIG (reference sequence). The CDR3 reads CAWRIPDSLYGYTF. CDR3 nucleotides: TGTGCCTGGAGGATACCCGACAGCCTCTATGGCTACACCTTC.

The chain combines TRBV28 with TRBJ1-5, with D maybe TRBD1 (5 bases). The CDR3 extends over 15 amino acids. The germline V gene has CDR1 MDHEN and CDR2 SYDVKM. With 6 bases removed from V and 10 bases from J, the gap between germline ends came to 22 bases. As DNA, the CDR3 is TGTGCCAGCAGCTTCTCCGGGACTGACTTGCCACCCCAGCATTTT. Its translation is CASSFSGTDLPPQHF.

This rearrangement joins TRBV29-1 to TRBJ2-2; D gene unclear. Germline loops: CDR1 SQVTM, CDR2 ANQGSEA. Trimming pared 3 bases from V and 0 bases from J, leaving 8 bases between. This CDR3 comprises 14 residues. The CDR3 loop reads CSVEATPNTGELFF. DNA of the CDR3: TGCAGCGTTGAGGCCACACCGAACACCGGGGAGCTGTTTTTT.

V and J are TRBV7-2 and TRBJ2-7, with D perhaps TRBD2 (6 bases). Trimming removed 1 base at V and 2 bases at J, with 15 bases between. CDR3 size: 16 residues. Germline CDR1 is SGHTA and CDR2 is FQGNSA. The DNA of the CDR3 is TGTGCCAGCAGCTTAGACATTTGGACTAATACCTACGAGCAGTACTTC. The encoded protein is CASSLDIWTNTYEQYF. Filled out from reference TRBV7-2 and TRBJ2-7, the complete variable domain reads GAGVSQSPSNKVTEKGKDVELRCDPISGHTALYWYRQSLGQGLEFLIYFQGNSAPDKSGLPSDRFSAERTGGSVSTLTIQRTQQEDSAVYLCASSLDIWTNTYEQYFGPGTRLTVT.

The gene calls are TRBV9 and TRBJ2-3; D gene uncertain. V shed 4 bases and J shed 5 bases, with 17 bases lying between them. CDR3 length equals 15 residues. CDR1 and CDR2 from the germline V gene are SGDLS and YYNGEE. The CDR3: CASSSSPAGGDTQYF. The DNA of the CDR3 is TGTGCCAGCAGCAGTAGCCCGGCAGGTGGAGATACGCAGTATTTT. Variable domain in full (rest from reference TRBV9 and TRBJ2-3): DSGVTQTPKHLITATGQRVTLRCSPRSGDLSVYWYQQSLDQGLQFLIQYYNGEERAKGNILERFSAQQFPDLHSELNLSSLELGDSALYFCASSSSPAGGDTQYFGPGTRLTVL.

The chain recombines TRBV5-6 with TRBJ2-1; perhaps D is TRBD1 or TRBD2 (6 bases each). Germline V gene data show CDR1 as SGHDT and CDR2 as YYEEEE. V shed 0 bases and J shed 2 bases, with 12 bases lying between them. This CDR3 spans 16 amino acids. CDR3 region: CASSLVWGAPYNEQFF. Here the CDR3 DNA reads TGTGCCAGCAGCTTGGTGTGGGGGGCTCCCTACAATGAGCAGTTCTTC.

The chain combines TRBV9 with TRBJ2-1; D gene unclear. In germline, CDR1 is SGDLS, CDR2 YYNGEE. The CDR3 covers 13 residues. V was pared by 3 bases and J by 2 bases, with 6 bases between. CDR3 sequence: CASSGETYNEQFF. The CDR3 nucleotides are TGTGCCAGCAGCGGGGAAACCTACAATGAGCAGTTCTTC.

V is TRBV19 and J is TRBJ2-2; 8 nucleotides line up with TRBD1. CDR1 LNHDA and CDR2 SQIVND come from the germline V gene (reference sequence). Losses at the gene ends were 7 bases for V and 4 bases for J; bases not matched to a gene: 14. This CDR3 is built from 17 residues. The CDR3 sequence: CASTLRTGLVATGELFF. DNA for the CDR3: TGTGCCAGTACCCTTCGGACAGGGCTGGTGGCCACCGGGGAGCTGTTTTTT.

CDR3: CAISDQGNTEAFF. CDR3 nucleotides: TGTGCCATCAGTGACCAAGGGAACACTGAAGCTTTCTTT. V and J are TRBV10-3 and TRBJ1-1; D unresolved. V dropped 3 bases and J dropped 1 base, with 6 bases sitting between them. The germline V gene has CDR1 ENHRY and CDR2 SYGVKD. The CDR3 has 13 amino acids.

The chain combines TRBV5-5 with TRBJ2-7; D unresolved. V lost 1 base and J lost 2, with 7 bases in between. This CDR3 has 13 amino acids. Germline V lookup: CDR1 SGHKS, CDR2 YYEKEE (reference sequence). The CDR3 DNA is TGTGCCAGCAGCTTGAAGGGTACCTACGAGCAGTACTTC. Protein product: CASSLKGTYEQYF.

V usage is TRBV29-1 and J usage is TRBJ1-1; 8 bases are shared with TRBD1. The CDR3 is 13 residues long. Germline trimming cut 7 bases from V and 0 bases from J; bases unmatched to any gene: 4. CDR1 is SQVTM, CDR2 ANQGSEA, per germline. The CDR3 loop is CSARTGLNTEAFF. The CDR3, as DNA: TGCAGCGCCCGGACAGGGTTGAACACTGAAGCTTTCTTT.

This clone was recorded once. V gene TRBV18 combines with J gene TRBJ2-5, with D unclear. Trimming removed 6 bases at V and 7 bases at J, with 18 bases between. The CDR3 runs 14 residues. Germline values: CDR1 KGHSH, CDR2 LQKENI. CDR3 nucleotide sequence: TGTGCCAGCTCCCCCCCGGACCTCCTAGGGACCCAGTACTTC. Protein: CASSPPDLLGTQYF.

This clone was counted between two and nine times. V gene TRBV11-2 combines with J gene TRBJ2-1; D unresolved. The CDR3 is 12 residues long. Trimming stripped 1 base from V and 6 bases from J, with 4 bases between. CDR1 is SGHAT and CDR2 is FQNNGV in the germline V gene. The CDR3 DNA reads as TGTGCCAGCAGCTTAGCTGGCAATGAGCAGTTCTTC. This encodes CASSLAGNEQFF.

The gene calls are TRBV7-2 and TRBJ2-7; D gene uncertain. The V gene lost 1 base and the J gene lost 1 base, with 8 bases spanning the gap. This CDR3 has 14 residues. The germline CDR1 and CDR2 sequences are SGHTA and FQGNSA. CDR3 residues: CASSLEHWSYEQYF. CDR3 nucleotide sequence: TGTGCCAGCAGCTTAGAACACTGGTCCTACGAGCAGTACTTC.

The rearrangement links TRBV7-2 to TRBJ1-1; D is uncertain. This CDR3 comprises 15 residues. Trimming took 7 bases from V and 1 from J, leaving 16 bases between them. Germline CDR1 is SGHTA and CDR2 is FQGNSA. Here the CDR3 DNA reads TGTGCCAGCAATTCCAAGAGGACGGGGAACACTGAAGCTTTCTTT. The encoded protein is CASNSKRTGNTEAFF.

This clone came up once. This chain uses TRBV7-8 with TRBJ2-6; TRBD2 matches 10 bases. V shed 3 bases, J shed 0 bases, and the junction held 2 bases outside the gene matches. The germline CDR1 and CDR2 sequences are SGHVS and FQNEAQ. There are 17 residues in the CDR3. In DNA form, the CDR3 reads TGTGCCAGCAGCTTCCTAGCGGGAGTCTCTGGGGCCAACGTCCTGACTTTC. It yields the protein CASSFLAGVSGANVLTF.

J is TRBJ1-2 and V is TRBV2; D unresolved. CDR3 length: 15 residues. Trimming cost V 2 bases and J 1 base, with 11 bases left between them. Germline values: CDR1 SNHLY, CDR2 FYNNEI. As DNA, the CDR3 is TGTGCCAGCAGTGAAATAGGACGGGTTAACTATGGCTACACCTTC. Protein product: CASSEIGRVNYGYTF.

The CDR3 nucleotides are TGCGCCAGCAGCTTGGTAGGGGGGCTTACGGAGGAGACCCAGTACTTC. This sequence encodes CASSLVGGLTEETQYF. The chain joins TRBV5-1 to TRBJ2-5, with D perhaps TRBD1 or TRBD2 (6 bases each). The ends were cut back, 0 bases at V and 5 bases at J, with 17 bases in the middle. In germline, CDR1 is SGHRS, CDR2 YFSETQ. This CDR3 is 16 amino acids long.

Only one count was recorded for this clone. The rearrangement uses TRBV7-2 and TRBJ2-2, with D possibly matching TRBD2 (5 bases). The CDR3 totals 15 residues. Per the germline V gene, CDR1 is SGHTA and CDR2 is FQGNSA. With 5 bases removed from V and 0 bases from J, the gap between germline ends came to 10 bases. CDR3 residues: CASSPWRANTGELFF. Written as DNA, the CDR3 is TGTGCCAGCAGCCCATGGCGGGCGAACACCGGGGAGCTGTTTTTT.

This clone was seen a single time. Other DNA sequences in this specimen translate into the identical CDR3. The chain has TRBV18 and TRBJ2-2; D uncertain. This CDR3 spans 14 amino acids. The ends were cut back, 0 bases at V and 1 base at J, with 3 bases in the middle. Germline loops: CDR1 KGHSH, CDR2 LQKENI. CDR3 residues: CASSPPKNTGELFF. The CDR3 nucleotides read TGTGCCAGCTCACCACCAAAGAACACCGGGGAGCTGTTTTTT.

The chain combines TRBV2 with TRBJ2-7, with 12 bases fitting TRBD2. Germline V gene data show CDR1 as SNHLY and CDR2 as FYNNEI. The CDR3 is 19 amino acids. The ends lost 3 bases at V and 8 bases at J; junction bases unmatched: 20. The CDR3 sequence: CASSDLLLAGGPQGPKQYF. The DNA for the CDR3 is TGTGCCAGCAGTGACCTACTACTAGCGGGAGGACCCCAAGGACCTAAGCAGTACTTC.

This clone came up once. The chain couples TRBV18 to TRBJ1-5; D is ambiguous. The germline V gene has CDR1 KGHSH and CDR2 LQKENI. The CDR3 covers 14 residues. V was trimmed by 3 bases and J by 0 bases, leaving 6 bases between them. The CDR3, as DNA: TGTGCCAGCTCACCGGACCATAGCAATCAGCCCCAGCATTTT. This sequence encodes CASSPDHSNQPQHF.

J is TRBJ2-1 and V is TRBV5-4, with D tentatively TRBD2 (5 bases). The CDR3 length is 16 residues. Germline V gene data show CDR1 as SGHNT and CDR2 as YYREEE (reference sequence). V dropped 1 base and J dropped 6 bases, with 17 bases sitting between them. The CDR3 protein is CASSLYRGPPGNEQFF. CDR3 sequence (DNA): TGTGCCAGCAGCTTGTATCGCGGGCCCCCGGGCAATGAGCAGTTCTTC. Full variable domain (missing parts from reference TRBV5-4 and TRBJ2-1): ETGVTQSPTHLIKTRGQQVTLRCSSQSGHNTVSWYQQALGQGPQFIFQYYREEENGRGNFPPRFSGLQFPNYSSELNVNALELDDSALYLCASSLYRGPPGNEQFFGPGTRLTVL.

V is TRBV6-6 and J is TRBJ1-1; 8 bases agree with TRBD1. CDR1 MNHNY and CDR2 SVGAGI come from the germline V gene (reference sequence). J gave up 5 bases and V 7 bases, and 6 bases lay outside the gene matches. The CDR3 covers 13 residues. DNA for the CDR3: TGTGCCAGCACATTAAACAGGGGGACTGAAGCTTTCTTT. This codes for CASTLNRGTEAFF.

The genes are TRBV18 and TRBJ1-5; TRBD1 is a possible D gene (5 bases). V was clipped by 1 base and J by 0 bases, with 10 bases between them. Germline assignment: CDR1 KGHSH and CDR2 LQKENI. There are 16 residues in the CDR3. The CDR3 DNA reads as TGTGCCAGCTCACCACTTCCGCAGGGTAGCAATCAGCCCCAGCATTTT. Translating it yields CASSPLPQGSNQPQHF.